This TCR beta chain emerged from a study of blood T cell repertoires in COVID-19. The V gene's germline CDR1 is MNHNY and CDR2 SVGAGI (reference sequence). The CDR3 contains 15 residues. V dropped 0 bases and J dropped 5 bases, with 11 bases sitting between them. Only in-frame clones appear in the TCRdb table, and some are missing; sequencing was by immunoSEQ multiplex PCR. The sample gives about 55,000 clones, 75% to 95% of which show up once; around 15% is in the top ten. This clonotype originated in a human donor with active COVID-19. The donor label of this sample is uncertain. J is TRBJ1-5 and V is TRBV6-6; a possible D gene is TRBD1 (5 bases). The material sequenced was peripheral blood. CDR3 amino acids: CASSYSIGVDQPQHF. CDR3 nucleotide sequence: TGTGCCAGCAGTTACTCGATAGGGGTAGATCAGCCCCAGCATTTT.